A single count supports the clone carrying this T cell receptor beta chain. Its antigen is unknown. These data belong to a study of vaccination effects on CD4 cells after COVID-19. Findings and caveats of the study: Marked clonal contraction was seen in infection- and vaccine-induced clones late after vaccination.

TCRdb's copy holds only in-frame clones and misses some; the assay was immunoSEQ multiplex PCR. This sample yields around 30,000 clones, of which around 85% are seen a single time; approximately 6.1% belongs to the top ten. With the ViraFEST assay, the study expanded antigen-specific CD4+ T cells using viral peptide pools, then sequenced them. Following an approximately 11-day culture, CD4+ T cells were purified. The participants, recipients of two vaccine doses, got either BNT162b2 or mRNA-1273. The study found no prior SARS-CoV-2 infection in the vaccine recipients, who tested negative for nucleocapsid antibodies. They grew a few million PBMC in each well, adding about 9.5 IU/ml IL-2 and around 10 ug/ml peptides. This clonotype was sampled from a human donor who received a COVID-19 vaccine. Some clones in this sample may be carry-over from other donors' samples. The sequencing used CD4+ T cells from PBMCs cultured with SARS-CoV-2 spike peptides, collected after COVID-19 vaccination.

The CDR3 coding sequence is TGCAGCGTTGTCTCGTCCGGGTCGCCGAACACTGAAGCTTTCTTT. Translation gives CSVVSSGSPNTEAFF. V usage is TRBV29-1 and J usage is TRBJ1-1; D is ambiguous. CDR3 length: 15 residues. V was trimmed by 4 bases and J by 1 base, leaving 16 bases between them. From germline, CDR1 is SQVTM and CDR2 ANQGSEA. The full variable domain, completed using reference TRBV29-1 and TRBJ1-1, is SAVISQKPSRDICQRGTSLTIQCQVDSQVTMMFWYRQQPGQSLTLIATANQGSEATYESGFVIDKFPISRPNLTFSTLTVSNMSPEDSSIYLCSVVSSGSPNTEAFFGQGTRLTVV.